Presented here are 27 T cell receptor beta chains from one specimen sequenced in a study of T cells after yellow fever vaccination. TCRdb re-called the 5' RACE reads through MiXCR, storing one row per CDR3 protein. Here the sample spans around 530,000 distinct CDR3 sequences, roughly a sixth being singletons. The material was PBMCs, obtained 4 to 6 days after the first yellow fever vaccination. The receptors stem from a man aged 18 to 29 who received the YFV17D yellow fever vaccine.

The gene calls are TRBV7-3 and TRBJ2-6; perhaps TRBD1 as D (7 bases). Trimming pared 2 bases from V and 4 bases from J, leaving 18 bases between. Germline CDR1 and CDR2: SGHTA and FQGTGA. The CDR3 contains 18 residues. CDR3 DNA sequence: TGTGCCAGCAGCTTAGACAGGGAGGCGTCTGCGGGGGCCAACGTCCTGACTTTC. Its protein is CASSLDREASAGANVLTF.

This rearrangement joins TRBV19 to TRBJ2-5, with D tentatively TRBD2 (5 bases). Trimming took 6 bases from V and 5 from J, leaving 13 bases between them. The V gene's germline CDR1 is LNHDA and CDR2 SQIVND (reference sequence). The CDR3 extends over 13 amino acids. The CDR3 is CASSQLPGETQYF. The CDR3 bases are TGTGCCAGTAGCCAACTCCCGGGGGAGACCCAGTACTTC.

This clonotype was seen only a few times. The V call is TRBV7-3, the J call TRBJ2-1; D is perhaps TRBD2 (7 bases). CDR1 SGHTA and CDR2 FQGTGA come from the germline V gene. Trimming took off 5 bases at V and 6 bases at J, with 17 bases between the two ends. The CDR3 contains 15 residues. The CDR3 loop is CASSPMGGGGNEQFF. The CDR3 bases are TGTGCCAGCAGCCCCATGGGGGGGGGCGGCAATGAGCAGTTCTTC.

The J gene is TRBJ1-4, the V gene TRBV7-9, with 7 bases that match TRBD1. The CDR3 is made up of 16 amino acids. Germline-derived CDR1 and CDR2 are SEHNR and FQNEAQ (reference sequence). V lost 3 bases and J lost 6; bases outside the gene matches: 10. CDR3 in DNA: TGTGCCAGCAGCTTGGGATCGACAGGGTGGGATGAAAAACTGTTTTTT. Translation: CASSLGSTGWDEKLFF.

This clonotype was seen only a few times. The chain joins TRBV20-1 to TRBJ1-4, with 7 bases fitting TRBD1. This CDR3 is 13 amino acids long. CDR1 and CDR2 (germline): DFQATT, SNEGSKA (reference sequence). Trimming at V came to 6 bases and at J to 6 bases, leaving 7 bases not matched to a gene. CDR3 nucleotides: TGCAGTGCCAGGGGGGGACGGGATGAAAAACTGTTTTTT. This codes for CSARGGRDEKLFF.

This clonotype occurred a few times. The rearrangement uses TRBV11-2 and TRBJ2-5; 7 nucleotides agree with TRBD2. The V gene end was trimmed by 5 bases and the J gene end by 5 bases; junction bases not matched to a gene: 11. The CDR3 has 15 residues. From germline, CDR1 is SGHAT and CDR2 FQNNGV. The CDR3 DNA is TGTGCCAGCAGCCTTGGGGGAGGGGTCGGGGAGACCCAGTACTTC. This encodes CASSLGGGVGETQYF.

CDR3: CASSLESQGDTEAFF. In nucleotides, the CDR3 is TGCGCCAGCAGCCTAGAATCACAGGGGGACACTGAAGCTTTCTTT. This sequence joins TRBV4-3 and TRBJ1-1; 8 bases match TRBD1. The CDR3 has 15 residues. Germline V gene data show CDR1 as LGHNA and CDR2 as YSLEER. J gave up 3 bases and V 4 bases, and 7 bases lay outside the gene matches.

This clonotype was recorded a few times. The chain recombines TRBV27 with TRBJ2-7; 7 nucleotides line up with TRBD1. The CDR3 is 15 residues long. The germline V gene encodes CDR1 MNHEY and CDR2 SMNVEV (reference sequence). Trimming took 6 bases from V and 2 from J; bases not matched to a gene: 10. CDR3 amino acids: CASSTAGQGAYEQYF. The CDR3 DNA is TGTGCCAGCAGCACGGCCGGGCAGGGGGCCTACGAGCAGTACTTC.

V usage is TRBV2 and J usage is TRBJ1-4; TRBD1 agrees at 8 bases. Looked up from germline, CDR1 is SNHLY and CDR2 is FYNNEI. V was clipped by 6 bases and J by 3 bases; unmatched bases: 3. This CDR3 is built from 14 residues. The CDR3 region is CASRGTGPNEKLFF. In DNA form, the CDR3 reads TGTGCCAGCAGGGGGACAGGTCCTAATGAAAAACTGTTTTTT.

The rearrangement uses TRBV7-4 and TRBJ1-1, with D unclear. Trimming left V 5 bases short and J 4 bases short, with 8 bases between. CDR1 SGHVT and CDR2 SQSDAQ come from the germline V gene. The CDR3 extends over 12 amino acids. This CDR3 is CASSPGTTEAFF. The CDR3 nucleotides read TGTGCCAGCAGCCCGGGAACCACTGAAGCTTTCTTT.

This clonotype has only a few counts. This chain connects TRBV3-1 to TRBJ2-7; TRBD1 matches at 7 bases. J gave up 2 bases and V 5 bases, and 9 bases lay outside the gene matches. Germline V gene data show CDR1 as LGHDT and CDR2 as YNNKEL (reference sequence). CDR3 size: 15 residues. The CDR3 here is CASSSWTGLPYEQYV. The CDR3 coding sequence is TGTGCCAGCAGCTCGTGGACAGGCCTTCCCTACGAGCAGTACGTC.

The rearrangement uses TRBV12-3 or TRBV12-4 and TRBJ2-2; D gene uncertain. V was trimmed by 4 bases and J by 0 bases, leaving 12 bases between them. The CDR3 runs 16 residues. The CDR3 region has the DNA TGTGCCAGCAGTTCAAACACCGACTCGAACACCGGGGAGCTGTTTTTT. Encoded protein: CASSSNTDSNTGELFF.

This clonotype has only a few counts. J is TRBJ2-1 and V is TRBV9; 11 bases line up with TRBD2. Germline V gene sequence: CDR1 SGDLS, CDR2 YYNGEE. This CDR3 region has 16 residues. The V and J ends lost 4 bases and 4 bases, in that order; junction bases with no gene match: 7. The DNA for the CDR3 is TGTGCCAGCAGCATTAGCGGGGGGGCGGTGTACAATGAGCAGTTCTTC. Amino acid sequence: CASSISGGAVYNEQFF. The full variable domain, in which reference TRBV9 and TRBJ2-1 provide the parts outside the CDR3, is DSGVTQTPKHLITATGQRVTLRCSPRSGDLSVYWYQQSLDQGLQFLIQYYNGEERAKGNILERFSAQQFPDLHSELNLSSLELGDSALYFCASSISGGAVYNEQFFGPGTRLTVL.

This clonotype has at least ten counts. The CDR3 region has the DNA TGTGCCAGCAGTCCCAGGGGTACCTCCTACGAGCAGTACTTC. Translated: CASSPRGTSYEQYF. V is TRBV12-3 or TRBV12-4 and J is TRBJ2-7, with TRBD1 as a possible D gene (6 bases). The CDR3 has 14 amino acids. Trimming left V 5 bases short and J 0 bases short, with 11 bases between.

There are a few counts of this clonotype. The genes are TRBV2 and TRBJ1-1, with 7 bases that match TRBD1. V dropped 6 bases and J dropped 4; count of bases not matched to a gene: 2. The CDR3 spans 12 residues. Germline V gene data show CDR1 as SNHLY and CDR2 as FYNNEI. This chain's CDR3 is CASRAGGTEAFF. The CDR3 DNA sequence: TGTGCCAGCAGGGCAGGGGGCACTGAAGCTTTCTTT.

The table lists this clonotype with a few counts. V gene TRBV7-2 combines with J gene TRBJ2-1; D not certain. Germline loops: CDR1 SGHTA, CDR2 FQGNSA. Trimming left V 1 base short and J 4 bases short, with 11 bases between. The CDR3 runs to 15 residues. CDR3 amino acids: CASSLEWSNYNEQFF. The CDR3 nucleotides are TGTGCCAGCAGCTTAGAATGGTCCAATTACAATGAGCAGTTCTTC.

This clonotype appeared a few times. The chain couples TRBV6-5 to TRBJ2-7; TRBD2 matches 7 bases. The CDR3 loop spans 13 amino acids. Trimming took 2 bases from V and 4 from J; bases not matched to a gene: 2. CDR1 MNHEY and CDR2 SVGAGI come from the germline V gene. CDR3 nucleotide sequence: TGTGCCAGCAGTTACGGGGGGGAATACGAGCAGTACTTC. This encodes CASSYGGEYEQYF.

The genes are TRBV4-2 and TRBJ2-2; TRBD1 agrees at 9 bases. Germline CDR1 reads LGHNA; CDR2 reads YNFKEQ. The CDR3 is made up of 17 amino acids. The ends lost 3 bases at V and 4 bases at J; junction bases unmatched: 9. CDR3 in DNA: TGTGCCAGCAGCCACCCCCCGGGACAGGGAATCACCGGGGAGCTGTTTTTT. Translated: CASSHPPGQGITGELFF.

This clonotype came up a few times. The rearrangement joins TRBV5-1 to TRBJ2-1; D ambiguous. With 0 bases removed from V and 6 bases from J, the gap between germline ends came to 13 bases. Germline V gene data show CDR1 as SGHRS and CDR2 as YFSETQ. This CDR3 has 15 amino acids. The CDR3 region is CASSLGLTASNEQFF. CDR3 bases: TGCGCCAGCAGCTTGGGGTTAACCGCCTCCAATGAGCAGTTCTTC.

This clonotype was counted many times. V usage is TRBV12-3 or TRBV12-4 and J usage is TRBJ2-1, with 8 bases that match TRBD2. Germline trimming cut 9 bases from V and 4 bases from J; bases unmatched to any gene: 2. This CDR3 contains 12 residues. The CDR3 loop reads CASSGVYNEQFF. DNA for the CDR3: TGTGCCAGTAGCGGGGTATACAATGAGCAGTTCTTC.

The CDR3 sequence: CASSYSSGGSYEQYF. The DNA for the CDR3 is TGTGCCAGCAGTTACTCTAGCGGGGGGTCCTACGAGCAGTACTTC. The chain has TRBV6-5 and TRBJ2-7; 10 bases agree with TRBD2. V trimming: 0 bases; J trimming: 1 base; junction bases outside the gene matches: 0. The germline V gene encodes CDR1 MNHEY and CDR2 SVGAGI. This CDR3 is 15 amino acids long.

This clonotype was seen a handful of times. V gene TRBV7-9 combines with J gene TRBJ2-2; 10 bases map to TRBD2. With V trimmed by 5 bases and J by 3 bases, 3 bases remained unmatched. The CDR3 runs to 15 residues. CDR1 is SEHNR, CDR2 FQNEAQ, per germline (reference sequence). CDR3 sequence (DNA): TGTGCCAGCAGCCAGCGGGGGGGCGACACCGGGGAGCTGTTTTTT. Amino acids: CASSQRGGDTGELFF.

The chain links TRBV4-3 to TRBJ2-3; D may be TRBD2 (7 bases). This CDR3 has 15 amino acids. The V end was cut by 6 bases, the J end by 1 base, with 14 bases between. Germline-derived CDR1 and CDR2 are LGHNA and YSLEER. The CDR3 DNA reads TGCGCCAGCAGTCGAGGGGGGGTAGGCACAGATACGCAGTATTTT. It is translated as CASSRGGVGTDTQYF.

This clonotype was detected a few times. The gene calls are TRBV20-1 and TRBJ2-3; TRBD2 matches 8 bases. V shed 6 bases, J shed 6 bases, and the junction held 11 bases outside the gene matches. In germline, CDR1 is DFQATT, CDR2 SNEGSKA (reference sequence). The length of the CDR3 is 14 residues. CDR3 in amino acids: CSAARGGFGDTQYF. The CDR3 DNA reads TGCAGTGCCGCCCGCGGGGGGTTTGGGGATACGCAGTATTTT.

This clonotype has only a few counts. The V and J genes are TRBV5-6 and TRBJ2-6; D gene unclear. V was cut by 2 bases and J by 0 bases, with 9 bases left in between. CDR1 is SGHDT, CDR2 YYEEEE, per germline. The CDR3 length is 16 residues. The CDR3 nucleotides are TGTGCCAGCAGCTTACCCTTCTACTCTGGGGCCAACGTCCTGACTTTC. Encoded protein: CASSLPFYSGANVLTF.

The genes are TRBV5-5 and TRBJ1-1; possible D gene TRBD1, 6 bases. This CDR3 spans 16 amino acids. V was clipped by 2 bases and J by 14 bases, with 28 bases between them. Germline CDR1 SGHKS, CDR2 YYEKEE (reference sequence). The CDR3 DNA follows: TGTGCCAGCAGCTTATGGACAGCCACAAACCACTTGCAGGCCTTCTTT. Protein product: CASSLWTATNHLQAFF.

This clonotype was found a few times. This chain links TRBV20-1 with TRBJ1-6; no clear D gene. Trimming removed 2 bases at V and 7 bases at J, with 6 bases between. This CDR3 is 12 amino acids long. The germline V gene has CDR1 DFQATT and CDR2 SNEGSKA (reference sequence). The CDR3 is CSARHINSPLHF. The CDR3 DNA sequence: TGCAGTGCTAGACACATCAATTCACCCCTCCACTTT.